Presented here are 3 T cell receptor beta chains from one specimen sequenced in a study of blood T cell repertoires in COVID-19. The method was immunoSEQ multiplex PCR; TCRdb's version includes in-frame clones alone and lacks a portion of them. The data contain fewer than 500,000 clones, roughly 90% of them singletons. Sequences were obtained from PBMCs or T cells enriched from blood (not recorded which). These receptors were obtained from a woman aged 25 to 39 with acute COVID-19.

This clone appeared a single time. This chain uses TRBV11-2 with TRBJ1-3; D is unclear. Trimming removed 0 bases from V and 0 bases from J, with 9 bases in between. The CDR3 is 16 residues long. CDR1 is SGHAT, CDR2 FQNNGV, per germline. Here the CDR3 DNA reads TGTGCCAGCAGCTTAGAATTTGCAGTCTCTGGAAACACCATATATTTT. It encodes CASSLEFAVSGNTIYF.

The chain uses TRBV5-4 and TRBJ2-7; 7 bases are a match to TRBD1. CDR3 size: 14 residues. V shed 4 bases, J shed 4 bases, and the junction held 8 bases outside the gene matches. Germline V gene sequence: CDR1 SGHNT, CDR2 YYREEE (reference sequence). CDR3: CASSKTGEVYEQYF. In DNA form, the CDR3 reads TGTGCCAGCAGCAAAACAGGGGAAGTTTACGAGCAGTACTTC.

The V gene is TRBV2, the J gene TRBJ1-2, with no clear D. The V end lost 3 bases, the J end lost 4 bases, and 9 bases lay between the germline ends. This CDR3 is 13 amino acids long. CDR1 is SNHLY and CDR2 is FYNNEI in the germline V gene. In DNA, the CDR3 is TGTGCCAGCAGTGAGGTCAGTCCCTATGGCTACACCTTC. This encodes CASSEVSPYGYTF.